What follows are 2 T cell receptor beta chains derived from one specimen sequenced in a study of blood T cell repertoires in COVID-19. Repertoires were generated with immunoSEQ multiplex PCR, while TCRdb's copy carries only in-frame clones and drops some. The sample shows about 240,000 clones, 70% to 90% of them seen only once. The sample was peripheral blood. All receptors come from a man aged 60-69 years with acute or convalescent COVID-19.

The rearrangement joins TRBV5-8 to TRBJ1-2, with 11 bases aligning to TRBD1. The CDR3 runs 15 residues. The V gene's germline CDR1 is SGHTS and CDR2 YDEGEE. Germline trimming cut 0 bases from V and 7 bases from J; bases unmatched to any gene: 5. CDR3 sequence (DNA): TGTGCCAGCAGCTTGGGACTCGGGACAGGGGGTGGCTACACCTTC. The encoded protein is CASSLGLGTGGGYTF.

CDR3 nucleotides: TGTGCCAGCAGCGTGGGGGCGGGAGGTTGGGCAGATACGCAGTATTTT. The encoded protein is CASSVGAGGWADTQYF. The genes are TRBV11-3 and TRBJ2-3; TRBD2 agrees at 8 bases. Germline CDR1 reads SGHNT; CDR2 reads YENEEA. The CDR3 runs to 16 residues. J gave up 4 bases and V 5 bases, and 11 bases lay outside the gene matches.